This TCR beta chain was sequenced during a study of blood T cells in healthy people across ages (dated by TCRdb to 2015 to 2017). Turning to the overall study: Template switching captured roughly one uniquely barcoded TCR beta cDNA molecule per two T cells in model experiments. The study measured age-related changes in TCR beta repertoire diversity using deep sequencing normalized with unique cDNA molecular identifiers. The donors were divided into four age groups: young (average around 17 years), middle-aged (approximately 41), aged (around 59) and long-lived (82). To avoid experimental bias, donors of different ages were distributed randomly across sequencing lanes. The study analyzed two additional independent replicas of 1 million unique cDNA reads from the same blood draw for two donors, one aged 18 to 30 and one aged 80 or older.

Library method: 5' RACE. Sequencer: Illumina HiSeq 2500. The second PCR ran for roughly 7 to 12 cycles and used a J-beta primer mix along with a sample-barcoded 5' primer. A template-switch 5' adaptor carrying 12 random nucleotides introduced a unique molecular identifier onto each TCR beta cDNA molecule. At least 2.5 million CDR3-containing paired-end reads were obtained from each sample. All of the RNA was converted into first-strand cDNA using the Mint cDNA synthesis kit, with a TRBC-specific oligonucleotide serving as the primer. Following uracil-DNA glycosylase treatment, a first 18-cycle PCR with universal primers M1SS and BC2_uni_R was performed on all cDNA. The authors processed their data as follows. For normalization, 1 million high-quality reads were randomly selected from each sample, with every read carrying a distinct molecular identifier. Instead of being binned into consensus sequences, reads that shared molecular identifiers were thrown out. MiTCR, run with a Q25 quality threshold and the strictest error-elimination algorithm, handled CDR3 identification, clonotype clustering and error correction. A nonparametric unseen species model with Euler transformation was used to estimate a lower bound on total TCR beta diversity. TCRdb's own reprocessing of the public reads used fastp at Q25 and MiXCR and kept productive beta chains. Rows matching on CDR3 protein sequence are summarized as one entry with the most common DNA and genes. For this entry, the V and J calls and clone size follow TCRdb and not the study's own pipeline. This sample comprises over 1.5 million distinct CDR3 sequences, about 50% of them detected only once. The top ten constitute approximately 2.1% of the sample.

Systemically healthy Caucasian individuals from Russia, some 38 in total and aged roughly 6 to 100 years, were included as donors. About 9.8 milliliters of peripheral blood were drawn from each donor into EDTA-treated Vacutainer tubes. Ficoll-Paque density-gradient centrifugation was used to isolate PBMCs, with at least 7 million per sample. Total RNA was extracted from PBMCs with Trizol reagent, with at least 6 micrograms obtained per sample. For every donor, flow cytometry on a PBMC aliquot measured the percentage of naive CD45RAhigh/CD27high T cells. Broader findings and caveats from the paper: The percentage of naive T cells measured by flow cytometry correlated strongly with observed TCR beta diversity. Since profiling was done on bulk unsorted PBMCs, naive and antigen-experienced compartments could not be conclusively compared. Because the CMV infection status of the donors was unknown, age-related changes in expanded clonotypes may potentially have been confounded. The long-lived group showed more naive CD4+ T cells, fewer expanded clones and increased TCR diversity than the aged group, suggesting age selection. Observed TCR beta diversity per million T cells fell roughly linearly with age, and a significant reduction was already apparent by age about 38. Estimates of total diversity based on one million sequenced T cells were considered lower bounds and underestimates.

The germline V gene (reference sequence) specifies DFQATT as CDR1 and SNEGSKA as CDR2. The CDR3 goes from the cysteine to the phenylalanine over 12 residues. Here the CDR3 DNA is all that survives: 36 bases in frame from base 1. V loses 3 bases of germline sequence and J loses 4 bases, and the interval between the two ends is 10 bases. As regards this clonotype: There is no known antigen for this receptor. Base qualities were left out, and no much larger clone turns up one base away.

The sample comprised blood. The clonotype comes from a woman in her 40s in good health. The V gene is TRBV20-1 and the J gene is TRBJ2-7, and TRBD1 may be the D gene, going by 6 matching bases. The CDR3 sequence is CSASSQGYEQYF. DNA sequence: TGCAGTGCTAGCTCACAGGGTTACGAGCAGTACTTC.